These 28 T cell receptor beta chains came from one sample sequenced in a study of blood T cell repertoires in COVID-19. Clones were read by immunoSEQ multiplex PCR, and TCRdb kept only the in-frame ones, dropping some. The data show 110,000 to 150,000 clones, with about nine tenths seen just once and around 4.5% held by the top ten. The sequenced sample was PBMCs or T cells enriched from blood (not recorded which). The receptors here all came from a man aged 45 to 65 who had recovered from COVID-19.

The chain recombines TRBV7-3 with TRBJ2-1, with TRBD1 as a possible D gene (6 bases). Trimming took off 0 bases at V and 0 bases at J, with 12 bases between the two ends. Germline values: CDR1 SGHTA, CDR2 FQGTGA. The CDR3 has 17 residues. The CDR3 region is CASSLTQGFSSYNEQFF. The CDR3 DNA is TGTGCCAGCAGCTTAACCCAGGGGTTCAGCTCCTACAATGAGCAGTTCTTC.

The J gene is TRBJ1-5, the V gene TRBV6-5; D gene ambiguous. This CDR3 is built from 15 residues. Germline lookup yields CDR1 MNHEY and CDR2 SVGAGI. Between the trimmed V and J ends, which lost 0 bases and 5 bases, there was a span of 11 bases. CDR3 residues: CASSYSAGRDQPQHF. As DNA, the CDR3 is TGTGCCAGCAGTTACTCTGCTGGGAGGGATCAGCCCCAGCATTTT.

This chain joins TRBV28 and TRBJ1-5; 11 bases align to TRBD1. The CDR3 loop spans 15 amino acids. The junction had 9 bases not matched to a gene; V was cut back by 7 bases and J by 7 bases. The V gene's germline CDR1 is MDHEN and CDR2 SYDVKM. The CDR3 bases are TGTGCCAGCACCCTAGAGGGACAGGGGGACCAGCCCCAGCATTTT. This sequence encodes CASTLEGQGDQPQHF.

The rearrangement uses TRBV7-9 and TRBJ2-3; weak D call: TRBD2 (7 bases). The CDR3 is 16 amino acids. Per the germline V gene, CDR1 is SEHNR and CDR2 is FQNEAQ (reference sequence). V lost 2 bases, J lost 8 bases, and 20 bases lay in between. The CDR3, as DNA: TGTGCCAGCAGCTTACAATCGGGGGGCTCCCGGCCTACGCAGTATTTT. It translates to CASSLQSGGSRPTQYF.

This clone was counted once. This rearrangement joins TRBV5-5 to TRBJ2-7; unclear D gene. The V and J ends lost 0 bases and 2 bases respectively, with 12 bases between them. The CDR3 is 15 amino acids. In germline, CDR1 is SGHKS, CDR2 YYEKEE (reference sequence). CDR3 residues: CASSLALTPTYEQYV. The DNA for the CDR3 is TGTGCCAGCAGCTTGGCTCTGACTCCCACCTACGAGCAGTACGTC.

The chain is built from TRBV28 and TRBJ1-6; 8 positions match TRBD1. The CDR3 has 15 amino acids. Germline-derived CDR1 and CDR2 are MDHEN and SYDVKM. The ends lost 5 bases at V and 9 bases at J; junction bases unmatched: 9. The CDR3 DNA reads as TGTGCCAGCAGTCCACCGACAGGGGTTTTTTCACCCCTCCACTTT. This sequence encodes CASSPPTGVFSPLHF.

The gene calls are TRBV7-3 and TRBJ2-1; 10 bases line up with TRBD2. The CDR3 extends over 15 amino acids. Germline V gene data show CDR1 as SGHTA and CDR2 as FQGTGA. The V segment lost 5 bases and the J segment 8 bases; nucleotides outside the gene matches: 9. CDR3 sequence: CASSPGLADTYEQFF. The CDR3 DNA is TGTGCCAGCAGCCCCGGACTAGCGGATACTTATGAGCAGTTCTTC.

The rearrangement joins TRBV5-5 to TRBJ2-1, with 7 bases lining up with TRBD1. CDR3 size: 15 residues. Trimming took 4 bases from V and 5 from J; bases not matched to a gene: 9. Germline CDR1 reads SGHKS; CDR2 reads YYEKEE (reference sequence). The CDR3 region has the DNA TGTGCCAGCAGCCCGGGTCAGGGGGTGGACAATGAGCAGTTCTTC. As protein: CASSPGQGVDNEQFF.

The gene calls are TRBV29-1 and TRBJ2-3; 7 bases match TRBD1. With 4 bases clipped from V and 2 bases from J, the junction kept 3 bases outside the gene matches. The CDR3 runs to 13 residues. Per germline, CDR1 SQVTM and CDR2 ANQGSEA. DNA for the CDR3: TGCAGCGTTGGGGGACAGTCCACAGATACGCAGTATTTT. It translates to CSVGGQSTDTQYF.

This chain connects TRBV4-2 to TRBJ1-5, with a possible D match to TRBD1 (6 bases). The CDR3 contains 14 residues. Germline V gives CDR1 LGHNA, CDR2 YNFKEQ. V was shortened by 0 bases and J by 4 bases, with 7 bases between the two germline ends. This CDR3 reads CASSQDRGNQPQHF. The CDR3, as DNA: TGTGCCAGCAGCCAAGATAGGGGGAATCAGCCCCAGCATTTT.

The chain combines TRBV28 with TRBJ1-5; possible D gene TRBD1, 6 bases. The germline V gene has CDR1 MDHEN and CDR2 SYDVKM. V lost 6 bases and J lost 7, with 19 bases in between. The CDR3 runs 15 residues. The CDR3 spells CASSRTAGADQPQHF. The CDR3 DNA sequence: TGTGCCAGCAGCCGCACGGCGGGGGCGGACCAGCCCCAGCATTTT.

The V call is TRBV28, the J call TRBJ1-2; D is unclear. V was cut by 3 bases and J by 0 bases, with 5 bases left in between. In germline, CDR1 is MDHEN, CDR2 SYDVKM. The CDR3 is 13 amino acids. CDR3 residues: CASSFAANYGYTF. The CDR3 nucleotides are TGTGCCAGCAGTTTCGCAGCTAACTATGGCTACACCTTC.

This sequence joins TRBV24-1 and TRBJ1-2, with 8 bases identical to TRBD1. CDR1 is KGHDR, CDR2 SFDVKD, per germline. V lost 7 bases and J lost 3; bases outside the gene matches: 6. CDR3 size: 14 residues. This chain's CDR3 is CATRGQGVDYGYTF. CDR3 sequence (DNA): TGTGCCACCAGAGGACAGGGAGTAGACTATGGCTACACCTTC.

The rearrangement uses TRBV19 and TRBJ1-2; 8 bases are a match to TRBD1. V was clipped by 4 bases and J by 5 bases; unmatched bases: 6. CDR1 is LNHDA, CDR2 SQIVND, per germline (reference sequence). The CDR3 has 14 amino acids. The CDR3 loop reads CASSRYGTGYGYTF. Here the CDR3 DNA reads TGTGCCAGTAGTAGGTATGGGACAGGATATGGCTACACCTTC.

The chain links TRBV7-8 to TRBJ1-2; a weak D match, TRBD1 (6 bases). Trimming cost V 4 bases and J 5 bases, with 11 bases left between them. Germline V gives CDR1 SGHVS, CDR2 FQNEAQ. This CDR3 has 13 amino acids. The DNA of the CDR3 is TGTGCCAGCAGCTGGCAGGGGAGTTATGGCTACACCTTC. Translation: CASSWQGSYGYTF.

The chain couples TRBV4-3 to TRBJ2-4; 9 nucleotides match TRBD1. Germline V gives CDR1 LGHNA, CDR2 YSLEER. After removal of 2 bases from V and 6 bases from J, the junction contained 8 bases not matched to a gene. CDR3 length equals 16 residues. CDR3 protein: CASSQQPGTGSNIQYF. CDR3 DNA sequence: TGCGCCAGCAGCCAACAACCAGGGACAGGGTCAAACATTCAGTACTTC.

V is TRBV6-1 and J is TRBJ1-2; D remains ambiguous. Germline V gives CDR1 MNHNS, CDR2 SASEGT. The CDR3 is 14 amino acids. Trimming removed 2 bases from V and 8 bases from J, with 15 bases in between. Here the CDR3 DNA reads TGTGCCAGCAGTGAACGGACTCCCACAAAAGGCTACACCTTC. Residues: CASSERTPTKGYTF.

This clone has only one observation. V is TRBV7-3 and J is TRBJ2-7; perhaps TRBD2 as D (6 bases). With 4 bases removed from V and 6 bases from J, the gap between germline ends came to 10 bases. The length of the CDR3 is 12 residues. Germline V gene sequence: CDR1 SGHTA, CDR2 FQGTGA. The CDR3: CASSSLGGEQYF. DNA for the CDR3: TGTGCCAGCAGCTCACTCGGGGGCGAGCAGTACTTC.

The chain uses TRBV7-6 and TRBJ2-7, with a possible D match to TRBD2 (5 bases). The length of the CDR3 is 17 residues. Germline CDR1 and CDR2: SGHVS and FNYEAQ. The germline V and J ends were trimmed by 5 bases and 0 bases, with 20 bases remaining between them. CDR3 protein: CASSPRCRDLSSYEQYV. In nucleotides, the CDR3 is TGTGCCAGCAGCCCTAGATGCCGGGATCTGAGCTCCTACGAGCAGTACGTC.

CDR3 region: CASRKGQVGEKLFF. CDR3 coding DNA: TGTGCCAGCAGAAAGGGACAGGTTGGTGAAAAACTGTTTTTT. The chain carries TRBV27 and TRBJ1-4, with 8 nucleotides matching TRBD1. The length of the CDR3 is 14 residues. V lost 6 bases and J lost 7; bases outside the gene matches: 7. The germline gives CDR1 MNHEY, CDR2 SMNVEV (reference sequence).

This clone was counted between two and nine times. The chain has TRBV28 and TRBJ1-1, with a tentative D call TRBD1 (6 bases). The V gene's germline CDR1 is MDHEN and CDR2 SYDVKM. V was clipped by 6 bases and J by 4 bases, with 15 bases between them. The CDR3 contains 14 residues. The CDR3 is CASRQGGIVTEAFF. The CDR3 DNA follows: TGTGCCAGCAGACAGGGAGGGATAGTCACTGAAGCTTTCTTT.

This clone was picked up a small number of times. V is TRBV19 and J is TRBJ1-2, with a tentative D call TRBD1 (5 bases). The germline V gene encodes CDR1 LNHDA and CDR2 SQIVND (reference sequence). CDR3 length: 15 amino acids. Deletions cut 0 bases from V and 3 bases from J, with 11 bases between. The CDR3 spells CASSIDRQGDYGYTF. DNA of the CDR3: TGTGCCAGTAGTATAGATCGGCAGGGTGACTATGGCTACACCTTC.

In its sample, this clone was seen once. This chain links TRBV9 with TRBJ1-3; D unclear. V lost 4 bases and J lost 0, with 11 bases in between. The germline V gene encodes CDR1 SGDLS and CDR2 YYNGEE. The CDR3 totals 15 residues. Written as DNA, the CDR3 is TGTGCCAGCAGCCCTGAGGGAGTCTCTGGAAACACCATATATTTT. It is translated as CASSPEGVSGNTIYF.

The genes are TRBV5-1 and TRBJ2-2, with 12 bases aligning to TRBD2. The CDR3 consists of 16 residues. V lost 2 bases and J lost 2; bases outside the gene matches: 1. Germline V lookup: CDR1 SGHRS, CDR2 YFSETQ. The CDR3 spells CASSLLAGGNTGELFF. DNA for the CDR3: TGCGCCAGCAGCTTACTAGCGGGGGGTAACACCGGGGAGCTGTTTTTT.

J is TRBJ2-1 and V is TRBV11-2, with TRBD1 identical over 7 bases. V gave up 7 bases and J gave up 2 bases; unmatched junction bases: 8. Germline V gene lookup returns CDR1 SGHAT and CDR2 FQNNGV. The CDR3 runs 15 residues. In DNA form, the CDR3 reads TGTGCCAGCACCAGGGGCCAGGGGGCCTACAATGAGCAGTTCTTC. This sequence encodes CASTRGQGAYNEQFF.

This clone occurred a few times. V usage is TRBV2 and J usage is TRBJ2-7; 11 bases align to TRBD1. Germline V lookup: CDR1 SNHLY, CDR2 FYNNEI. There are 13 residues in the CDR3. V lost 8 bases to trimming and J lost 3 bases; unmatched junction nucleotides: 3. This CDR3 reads CASQDRGLYEQYF. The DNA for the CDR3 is TGTGCCAGCCAGGACAGGGGGCTCTACGAGCAGTACTTC.

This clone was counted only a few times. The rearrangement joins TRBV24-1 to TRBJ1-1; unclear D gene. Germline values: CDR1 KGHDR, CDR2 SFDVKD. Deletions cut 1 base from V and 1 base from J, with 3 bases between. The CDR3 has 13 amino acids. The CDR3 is CATSDFRNTEAFF. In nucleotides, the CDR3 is TGTGCCACCAGTGATTTCAGGAACACTGAAGCTTTCTTT.

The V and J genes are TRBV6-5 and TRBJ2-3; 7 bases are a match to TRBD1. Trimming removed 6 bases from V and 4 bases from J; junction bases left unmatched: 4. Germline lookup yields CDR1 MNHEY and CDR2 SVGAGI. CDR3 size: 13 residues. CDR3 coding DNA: TGTGCCAGCAGATCACAGGGGTCAGATACGCAGTATTTT. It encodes CASRSQGSDTQYF.